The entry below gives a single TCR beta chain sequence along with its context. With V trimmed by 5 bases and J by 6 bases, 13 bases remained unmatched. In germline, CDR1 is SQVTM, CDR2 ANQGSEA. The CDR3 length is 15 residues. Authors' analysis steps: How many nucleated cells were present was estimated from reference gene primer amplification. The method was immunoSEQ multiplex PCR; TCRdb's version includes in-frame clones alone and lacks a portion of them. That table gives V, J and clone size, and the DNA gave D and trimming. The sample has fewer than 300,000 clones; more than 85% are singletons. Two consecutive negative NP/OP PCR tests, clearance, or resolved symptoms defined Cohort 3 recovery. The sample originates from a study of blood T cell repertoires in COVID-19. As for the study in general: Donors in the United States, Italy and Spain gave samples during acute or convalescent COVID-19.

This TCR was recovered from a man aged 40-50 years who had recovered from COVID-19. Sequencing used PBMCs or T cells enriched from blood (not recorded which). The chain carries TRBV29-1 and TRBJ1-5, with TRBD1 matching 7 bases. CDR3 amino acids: CSVTSSQGGRQPQHF. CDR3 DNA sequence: TGCAGCGTTACTTCGTCTCAGGGGGGTCGTCAGCCCCAGCATTTT.